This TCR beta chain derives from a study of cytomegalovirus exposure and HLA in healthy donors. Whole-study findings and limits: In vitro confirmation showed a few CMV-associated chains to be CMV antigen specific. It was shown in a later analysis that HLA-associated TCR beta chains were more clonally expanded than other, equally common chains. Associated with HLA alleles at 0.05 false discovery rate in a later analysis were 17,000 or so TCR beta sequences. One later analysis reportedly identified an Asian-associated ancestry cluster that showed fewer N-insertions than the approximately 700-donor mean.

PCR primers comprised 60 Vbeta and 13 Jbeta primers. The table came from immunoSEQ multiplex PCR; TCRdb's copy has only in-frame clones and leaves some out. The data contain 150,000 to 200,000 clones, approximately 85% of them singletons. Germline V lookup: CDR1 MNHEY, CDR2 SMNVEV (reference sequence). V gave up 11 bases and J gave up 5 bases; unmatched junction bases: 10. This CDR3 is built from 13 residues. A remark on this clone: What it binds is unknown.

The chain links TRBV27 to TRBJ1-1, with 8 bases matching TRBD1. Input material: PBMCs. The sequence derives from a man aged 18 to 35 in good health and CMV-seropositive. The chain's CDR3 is CASAGQGDTEAFF. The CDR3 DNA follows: TGTGCCTCAGCCGGACAGGGAGATACTGAAGCTTTCTTT.